This T cell receptor (beta chain) was sequenced in a study of vaccination and CD4 T cells after COVID-19. For the study at large: Overlapping spike peptides of SARS-CoV-2, HCoV-NL63, HCoV-OC43 and HCoV-229E were used, and cells were stimulated with them.

With the Oncomine TCR Beta short-read assay, DNA from cultured CD4+ T cells was sequenced. One entry per CDR3 protein results from TCRdb running MiXCR on the PCR reads. The profile shows around 5,000 distinct CDR3 sequences, 44% of them singletons. This clonotype has only a few counts. Its specificity is unknown. The treatment denotes: roughly ten-day PBMC culture with coronavirus spike peptide pools or control peptides (ViraFEST assay). The V gene's germline CDR1 is SGHVS and CDR2 FNYEAQ. Trimming took off 1 base at V and 1 base at J, with 14 bases between the two ends. The CDR3 has 16 residues. The J gene is TRBJ2-7, the V gene TRBV7-6; D is unclear. The TCR sequence derives from a human donor who had recovered from COVID-19. The sample in question was CD4+ T cells from blood, cultured in vitro, obtained after SARS-CoV-2 vaccination. The DNA of the CDR3 is TGTGCCAGCAGCTTAGATGGCAGGACGTTATCCTACGAGCAGTACTTC. This sequence encodes CASSLDGRTLSYEQYF.